The clone carrying this T cell receptor (beta chain) was picked up many times. Its cognate antigen is unknown. Time point denoted: healthy volunteer bleed at 6 weeks. Whole blood that had not been fractionated was the source of extracted total RNA. The CDR3 is 18 amino acids. CDR1 is MNHNS, CDR2 SASEGT, per germline. The germline V and J ends were trimmed by 1 base and 0 bases, with 13 bases remaining between them. Unique molecular identifiers were attached to individual cDNA molecules during library preparation. Each CDR3 protein is one row after TCRdb ran MiXCR on the RACE reads. This table has some 81,000 distinct CDR3 sequences, 8.6% appearing once. The data are from a study of human T cells and chemical hapten exposure. Turning to the study itself: TCR yields per sample varied, mainly owing to small pooled library volume differences. Study outcomes and limitations: Once DPC sensitization occurred, TCRs above 1 in 1000 frequency showed no change.

V usage is TRBV6-1 and J usage is TRBJ2-6; D unclear. The TCR sequence derives from a female donor in good health. Some clones in this sample may be carry-over from other donors' samples. The sample comprised whole blood. Here the CDR3 DNA reads TGTGCCAGCAGTGAAGTGGCCATTGAGAGCTCTGGGGCCAACGTCCTGACTTTC. Translated, it gives CASSEVAIESSGANVLTF.